Below are 9 T cell receptor beta chains sequenced from a single sample in a study of shared clonotypes between healthy human individuals. Sequenced by immunoSEQ multiplex PCR; TCRdb stores in-frame clones only, minus some. The sample records 2.5 million or so clones, around 94% being singletons. The sequenced material came from naive CD4+ T cells sorted from blood. Subset reported: CD45RA+ positively selected. The receptor source for this set is a man between 18 and 29 years old in good health.

The CDR3 coding sequence is TGCGCCAGCAGCCACGGACAGGTCAAAGGGACAGATACGCAGTATTTT. Translation: CASSHGQVKGTDTQYF. The V gene is TRBV5-1, the J gene TRBJ2-3; 7 bases agree with TRBD1. CDR1 SGHRS and CDR2 YFSETQ come from the germline V gene. This CDR3 is built from 16 residues. The trim removed 4 bases at V and 3 bases at J, leaving 11 bases unmatched. Together with reference TRBV5-1 and TRBJ2-3, the CDR3 gives the full variable domain: KAGVTQTPRYLIKTRGQQVTLSCSPISGHRSVSWYQQTPGQGLQFLFEYFSETQRNKGNFPGRFSGRQFSNSRSEMNVSTLELGDSALYLCASSHGQVKGTDTQYFGPGTRLTVL.

J is TRBJ2-7 and V is TRBV12-5; weak D call: TRBD1 (5 bases). CDR1 and CDR2 (germline): LGHNT, FRNRAP. The CDR3 has 14 amino acids. The ends were cut back, 2 bases at V and 4 bases at J, with 12 bases in the middle. The CDR3 protein is CASGLWPQGYEQYF. CDR3 bases: TGTGCTAGTGGTTTGTGGCCCCAGGGTTACGAGCAGTACTTC. Complete variable domain (other parts from reference TRBV12-5 and TRBJ2-7): DARVTQTPRHKVTEMGQEVTMRCQPILGHNTVFWYRQTMMQGLELLAYFRNRAPLDDSGMPKDRFSAEMPDATLATLKIQPSEPRDSAVYFCASGLWPQGYEQYFGPGTRLTVT.

On this clone: At the DNA level, this CDR3 is encoded by other sequences in the same sample as well. The chain uses TRBV18 and TRBJ1-1; the D is unclear. Trimming cost V 3 bases and J 1 base, with 6 bases left between them. CDR3 length: 13 amino acids. The germline V gene encodes CDR1 KGHSH and CDR2 LQKENI. The CDR3 here is CASSPTANTEAFF. CDR3 nucleotide sequence: TGTGCCAGCTCACCGACTGCGAACACTGAAGCTTTCTTT.

The rearrangement joins TRBV5-1 to TRBJ1-2; the D is unclear. The germline CDR1 and CDR2 sequences are SGHRS and YFSETQ. This CDR3 spans 14 amino acids. Deletions cut 1 base from V and 4 bases from J, with 11 bases between. DNA of the CDR3: TGCGCCAGCAGCTTGACCTGGGTCGGCTATGGCTACACCTTC. This sequence encodes CASSLTWVGYGYTF. Based on the CDR3 plus reference TRBV5-1 and TRBJ1-2, the full variable domain is KAGVTQTPRYLIKTRGQQVTLSCSPISGHRSVSWYQQTPGQGLQFLFEYFSETQRNKGNFPGRFSGRQFSNSRSEMNVSTLELGDSALYLCASSLTWVGYGYTFGSGTRLTVV.

Written as DNA, the CDR3 is TGTGCCTGGAGTGCGACAGGGTTGGGTCAGCCCCAGCATTTT. It codes for CAWSATGLGQPQHF. V is TRBV30 and J is TRBJ1-5; TRBD1 agrees at 7 bases. Trimming took 1 base from V and 6 from J; bases not matched to a gene: 6. Per germline, CDR1 GTSNPN and CDR2 SVGIG (reference sequence). The CDR3 has 14 residues.

The chain links TRBV10-3 to TRBJ2-7; weak D call: TRBD1 (5 bases). V shed 4 bases and J shed 5 bases, with 9 bases lying between them. The CDR3 covers 12 residues. Germline V lookup: CDR1 ENHRY, CDR2 SYGVKD. The CDR3 DNA sequence: TGTGCCATCAGTGCCAGGGCGGACGAGCAGTACTTC. Its translation is CAISARADEQYF.

In this sample, this clone turned up once. The chain is built from TRBV5-1 and TRBJ2-2; D gene uncertain. The CDR3 totals 13 residues. V was pared by 0 bases and J by 7 bases, with 7 bases between. Germline V gene lookup returns CDR1 SGHRS and CDR2 YFSETQ. CDR3 in DNA: TGCGCCAGCAGCTTGGAATTGCTCGGGGAGCTGTTTTTT. Translation gives CASSLELLGELFF.

A word on this clone: The sample carries other DNA sequences with the same CDR3. The chain recombines TRBV5-1 with TRBJ2-1; either TRBD1 or TRBD2 may fit D (5 bases each). CDR1 and CDR2 from the germline V gene are SGHRS and YFSETQ. The CDR3 loop spans 15 amino acids. Trimming shortened V by 0 bases and J by 2 bases, and 9 bases separated the two germline ends. This CDR3 is CASSLEGTAYNEQFF. The CDR3 nucleotides read TGCGCCAGCAGCTTGGAGGGGACGGCCTACAATGAGCAGTTCTTC.

As to this clone: The same CDR3 arises from other DNA sequences in this sample as well. The chain combines TRBV19 with TRBJ2-2; D assignment may be TRBD1 or TRBD2 (5 bases each). CDR3 size: 15 residues. Trimming cost V 3 bases and J 2 bases, with 10 bases left between them. CDR1 and CDR2 from the germline V gene are LNHDA and SQIVND (reference sequence). Here the CDR3 DNA reads TGTGCCAGTAGTATCGCAGGGAGAAACACCGGGGAGCTGTTTTTT. Its protein product is CASSIAGRNTGELFF.